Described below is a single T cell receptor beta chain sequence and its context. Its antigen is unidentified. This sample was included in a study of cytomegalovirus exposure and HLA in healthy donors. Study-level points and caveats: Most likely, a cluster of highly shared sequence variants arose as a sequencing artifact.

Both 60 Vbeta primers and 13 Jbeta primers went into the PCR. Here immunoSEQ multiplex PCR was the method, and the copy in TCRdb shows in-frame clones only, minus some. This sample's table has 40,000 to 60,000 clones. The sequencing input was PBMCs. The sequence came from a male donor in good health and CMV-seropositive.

The CDR3 loop is CASSSWGDQPQHF. The CDR3 DNA is TGTGCCAGCAGTTCCTGGGGGGATCAGCCCCAGCATTTT. The J gene is TRBJ1-5, the V gene TRBV28; maybe TRBD1 (5 bases). The CDR3 consists of 13 residues. CDR1 and CDR2 (germline): MDHEN, SYDVKM. The V gene lost 4 bases and the J gene lost 5 bases, with 9 bases spanning the gap.